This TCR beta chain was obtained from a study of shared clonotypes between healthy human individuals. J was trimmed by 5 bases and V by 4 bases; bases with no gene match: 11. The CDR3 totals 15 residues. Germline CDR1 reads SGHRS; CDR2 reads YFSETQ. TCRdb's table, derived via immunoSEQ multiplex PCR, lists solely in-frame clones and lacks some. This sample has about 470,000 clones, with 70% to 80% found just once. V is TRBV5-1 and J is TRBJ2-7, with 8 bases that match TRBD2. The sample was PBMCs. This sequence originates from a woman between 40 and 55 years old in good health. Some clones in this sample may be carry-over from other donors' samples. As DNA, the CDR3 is TGCGCCAGCAGCCCTCAACCGGGACTAGTGGACGAGCAGTACTTC. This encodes CASSPQPGLVDEQYF.